This TCR beta chain emerged from a study of beta chain features in type 1 diabetes. Expressed TCRB transcripts were sequenced because the entire RNA isolate underwent reverse transcription. Using immunoSEQ multiplex PCR, the repertoire was profiled, and TCRdb retains in-frame clones only, with some absent. The repertoire holds over 40,000 clones, with over 50% as singletons. The sequencing input was Tregs from blood. The clonotype comes from a woman aged 18-29 years in good health.

The CDR3 nucleotides are TGTGCCAGCAGCTTACAGGGGCAGCGTGGCGAGCAGTACTTC. Its protein is CASSLQGQRGEQYF. The chain employs TRBV7-2 and TRBJ2-5, with D perhaps TRBD1 (6 bases). The last part of the DNA fits TRBJ2-7 better; the J call may be wrong. Germline V gene lookup returns CDR1 SGHTA and CDR2 FQGNSA. The CDR3 loop spans 14 amino acids.